These 30 T cell receptor beta chains share one sample of origin, sequenced in a study of beta chain features in type 1 diabetes. Overall study findings and caveats: Researchers report that Type 1 diabetes patients had moderately but significantly shorter TCRB CDR3s across all four CD4+ subsets.

The isolated RNA, all of it, was reverse transcribed, so expressed TCRB transcripts were what got sequenced. Sequencing used immunoSEQ multiplex PCR; TCRdb keeps in-frame clones, though not all of them. The sample comprises some 190,000 clones, approximately 8% of which are singletons, and about 0.9% rests with the top ten. The antigens of these receptors remain unknown. The sequenced material came from central memory CD4+ T cells from blood. These receptors came from a woman aged 40 to 50 with type 1 diabetes.

V gene TRBV4-3 combines with J gene TRBJ2-4, with D tentatively TRBD1 (6 bases). Germline CDR1 LGHNA, CDR2 YSLEER. Trimming cost V 0 bases and J 6 bases, with 21 bases left between them. CDR3 length: 18 amino acids. The CDR3 DNA sequence: TGCGCCAGCAGCCAAGATCGGGCTAGGGGGAGATTGGGAAACATTCAGTACTTC. Amino acids: CASSQDRARGRLGNIQYF.

Only a few counts were recorded for this clone. V usage is TRBV6-5 and J usage is TRBJ2-7; 7 bases line up with TRBD2. This CDR3 has 14 amino acids. CDR1 is MNHEY, CDR2 SVGAGI, per germline. The trim removed 4 bases at V and 4 bases at J, leaving 7 bases unmatched. The CDR3 sequence: CASSSAGVPYEQYF. The CDR3 bases are TGTGCCAGCAGTTCCGCGGGGGTCCCTTACGAGCAGTACTTC.

This sequence joins TRBV11-3 and TRBJ2-1; the match to TRBD1 covers 11 bases. The J segment lost 2 bases and the V segment lost 5 bases, leaving 5 bases of the junction unmatched. CDR3 length: 16 amino acids. Germline CDR1 reads SGHNT; CDR2 reads YENEEA. CDR3 region: CASSKGQGEAYNEQFF. The CDR3 DNA is TGTGCCAGCAGCAAGGGACAGGGGGAGGCCTACAATGAGCAGTTCTTC. Full variable domain (outside the CDR3, taken from reference TRBV11-3 and TRBJ2-1): EAGVVQSPRYKIIEKKQPVAFWCNPISGHNTLYWYLQNLGQGPELLIRYENEEAVDDSQLPKDRFSAERLKGVDSTLKIQPAELGDSAVYLCASSKGQGEAYNEQFFGPGTRLTVL.

There are a few counts of this clone. V is TRBV7-9 and J is TRBJ2-1, with D possibly being TRBD2 (8 bases). CDR1 is SEHNR, CDR2 FQNEAQ, per germline (reference sequence). Trimming cost V 7 bases and J 9 bases, with 19 bases left between them. This CDR3 comprises 14 residues. CDR3 DNA sequence: TGTGCCAGCACGACCGGGAGGGGGCTAAGTGAGCAGTTCTTC. This codes for CASTTGRGLSEQFF.

This clone was seen a handful of times. The chain uses TRBV9 and TRBJ2-5; tentative D call: TRBD2 (6 bases). The CDR3 covers 14 residues. V was shortened by 0 bases and J by 5 bases, with 11 bases between the two germline ends. Per germline, CDR1 SGDLS and CDR2 YYNGEE. CDR3: CASSVEWGDETQYF. The DNA of the CDR3 is TGTGCCAGCAGCGTAGAATGGGGGGACGAGACCCAGTACTTC.

The V and J genes are TRBV11-3 and TRBJ1-1; D is ambiguous. This CDR3 is built from 14 residues. Germline V gene data show CDR1 as SGHNT and CDR2 as YENEEA. Trimming cost V 3 bases and J 0 bases, with 8 bases left between them. The CDR3 spells CASSLSGLNTEAFF. The CDR3, as DNA: TGTGCCAGCAGCTTGTCAGGCTTGAACACTGAAGCTTTCTTT.

A few counts support this clone. V is TRBV28 and J is TRBJ2-5; TRBD1 matches 8 bases. The CDR3 runs 15 residues. Trimming cost V 3 bases and J 1 base; bases outside gene matches: 4. The V gene's germline CDR1 is MDHEN and CDR2 SYDVKM. CDR3 in DNA: TGTGCCAGCAGTTTTGGACAGGGCTCCCAAGAGACCCAGTACTTC. Translation gives CASSFGQGSQETQYF.

The CDR3 sequence is CASSTPRTQYF. As DNA, the CDR3 is TGTGCCAGCAGTACCCCCAGGACCCAGTACTTC. The rearrangement uses TRBV6-5 and TRBJ2-5, with no clear D. Germline CDR1 reads MNHEY; CDR2 reads SVGAGI. V dropped 5 bases and J dropped 7 bases, with 8 bases sitting between them. This CDR3 spans 11 amino acids.

Ten or more counts support this clone. The chain combines TRBV13 with TRBJ1-2, with TRBD1 matching over 10 bases. J gave up 8 bases and V 5 bases, and 5 bases lay outside the gene matches. The CDR3 is 13 amino acids. Looked up from germline, CDR1 is PRHDT and CDR2 is FYEKMQ (reference sequence). Here the CDR3 DNA reads TGTGCCAGCAGCGTCGACAGGGGGCTCGGCTACACCTTC. It yields the protein CASSVDRGLGYTF.

The rearrangement uses TRBV6-1 and TRBJ1-2; tentative D call: TRBD1 (6 bases). Germline V CDR1 and CDR2: MNHNS, SASEGT. V was clipped by 2 bases and J by 8 bases, with 9 bases between them. The CDR3 totals 12 residues. The CDR3 is CASSEHREGYTF. CDR3 bases: TGTGCCAGCAGTGAACACAGGGAAGGCTACACCTTC.

The chain couples TRBV18 to TRBJ2-1, with D tentatively TRBD2 (5 bases). Germline V gene sequence: CDR1 KGHSH, CDR2 LQKENI. CDR3 length equals 15 residues. V was cut by 5 bases and J by 4 bases, with 15 bases left in between. CDR3 amino acids: CASSFTLDSYNEQFF. In nucleotides, the CDR3 is TGTGCCAGCTCATTCACGTTGGACTCTTACAATGAGCAGTTCTTC.

This chain links TRBV7-2 with TRBJ2-7; D call uncertain. V lost 5 bases, J lost 2 bases, and 4 bases lay in between. Germline CDR1 and CDR2: SGHTA and FQGNSA. The CDR3 covers 11 residues. The CDR3 bases are TGTGCCAGCAGCGTCACCTACGAGCAGTACTTC. The encoded protein is CASSVTYEQYF.

The V call is TRBV29-1, the J call TRBJ2-3, with D possibly being TRBD1 (6 bases). CDR1 is SQVTM, CDR2 ANQGSEA, per germline. This CDR3 spans 13 amino acids. V dropped 7 bases and J dropped 2 bases, with 13 bases sitting between them. The CDR3 DNA follows: TGCAGCGCGAACAGGGATGCCACAGATACGCAGTATTTT. As protein: CSANRDATDTQYF.

The chain recombines TRBV28 with TRBJ2-5; 9 bases agree with TRBD2. This CDR3 has 15 residues. The germline V gene has CDR1 MDHEN and CDR2 SYDVKM. The V gene end was trimmed by 2 bases and the J gene end by 5 bases; junction bases not matched to a gene: 6. CDR3 sequence reads: CASSLPAGGSETQYF. DNA of the CDR3: TGTGCCAGCAGTTTACCAGCGGGAGGATCCGAGACCCAGTACTTC.

This clone was recorded a few times. The V gene is TRBV5-4, the J gene TRBJ2-4; D not resolved. The CDR3 runs 13 residues. Trimming removed 1 base from V and 3 bases from J, with 5 bases in between. Germline V gene data show CDR1 as SGHNT and CDR2 as YYREEE (reference sequence). In DNA, the CDR3 is TGTGCCAGCAGCTTGTCGGTCAAAAACATTCAGTACTTC. Encoded protein: CASSLSVKNIQYF. The whole variable domain, remainder taken from reference TRBV5-4 and TRBJ2-4, is ETGVTQSPTHLIKTRGQQVTLRCSSQSGHNTVSWYQQALGQGPQFIFQYYREEENGRGNFPPRFSGLQFPNYSSELNVNALELDDSALYLCASSLSVKNIQYFGAGTRLSVL.

The rearrangement links TRBV6-5 to TRBJ1-2, with 9 bases aligning to TRBD1. This CDR3 region has 13 residues. Germline V gene lookup returns CDR1 MNHEY and CDR2 SVGAGI. After removal of 4 bases from V and 8 bases from J, the junction contained 5 bases not matched to a gene. The CDR3 DNA is TGTGCCAGCAGTTCCGGGACAGGGCGCGGCTACACCTTC. It is translated as CASSSGTGRGYTF.

Only a few counts were recorded for this clone. This rearrangement joins TRBV7-2 to TRBJ2-5, with 13 bases aligning to TRBD2. The CDR3 has 16 amino acids. V lost 1 base and J lost 5; bases outside the gene matches: 4. Germline V gene sequence: CDR1 SGHTA, CDR2 FQGNSA. The CDR3 DNA is TGTGCCAGCAGCTTAGAACTAGCGGGGGGGTGGGAGACCCAGTACTTC. Amino acid sequence: CASSLELAGGWETQYF.

This clone has only a few counts. The DNA for the CDR3 is TGTGCCAGCAGTCCTCCGGGGGGCGTTGGACGTGGGCAGTTCTTC. Its protein product is CASSPPGGVGRGQFF. This chain joins TRBV27 and TRBJ2-1; tentatively, D is TRBD2 (7 bases). Per the germline V gene, CDR1 is MNHEY and CDR2 is SMNVEV (reference sequence). Trimming removed 5 bases from V and 12 bases from J, with 23 bases in between. CDR3 size: 15 residues.

This clone was detected only a few times. The chain couples TRBV4-3 to TRBJ2-4; 8 bases fit TRBD2. There are 18 residues in the CDR3. Germline-derived CDR1 and CDR2 are LGHNA and YSLEER. The trim removed 0 bases at V and 0 bases at J, leaving 7 bases unmatched. The chain's CDR3 is CASSQDVIAGRAKNIQYF. The CDR3 region has the DNA TGCGCCAGCAGCCAAGATGTAATAGCGGGAAGAGCCAAAAACATTCAGTACTTC.

The genes are TRBV4-1 and TRBJ2-7; 12 nucleotides line up with TRBD1. Germline assignment: CDR1 MGHRA and CDR2 YSYEKL. The CDR3 is 18 amino acids. Trimming removed 4 bases from V and 7 bases from J; junction bases left unmatched: 17. Written as DNA, the CDR3 is TGCGCCAGCAGCCTGGGGACAGGGGGCGTAGCGGGAGTTGAAGAGCAGTACTTC. The encoded protein is CASSLGTGGVAGVEEQYF.

The V call is TRBV30, the J call TRBJ1-3; D remains ambiguous. CDR1 is GTSNPN and CDR2 is SVGIG in the germline V gene (reference sequence). V lost 0 bases and J 1 base, leaving 4 bases between the germline ends. This CDR3 has 13 amino acids. The CDR3 reads CAWSVYSGNTIYF. For the CDR3, the DNA is TGTGCCTGGAGTGTATATTCTGGAAACACCATATATTTT.

The gene calls are TRBV25-1 and TRBJ2-4; 8 bases fit TRBD2. Germline values: CDR1 MGHDK, CDR2 SYGVNS. After removal of 8 bases from V and 0 bases from J, the junction contained 6 bases not matched to a gene. This CDR3 has 15 amino acids. This CDR3 is CASPREGLAKNIQYF. CDR3 bases: TGTGCCAGCCCCCGGGAGGGGCTAGCCAAAAACATTCAGTACTTC.

The chain couples TRBV6-5 to TRBJ1-1; D uncertain. CDR1 is MNHEY, CDR2 SVGAGI, per germline. Trimming took off 6 bases at V and 5 bases at J, with 10 bases between the two ends. The CDR3 length is 12 residues. This CDR3 is CASRTRTTEAFF. In DNA form, the CDR3 reads TGTGCCAGCAGGACAAGAACTACTGAAGCTTTCTTT.

This clone was found a few times. This rearrangement joins TRBV19 to TRBJ2-3; 9 bases map to TRBD1. The trim removed 4 bases at V and 1 base at J, leaving 3 bases unmatched. The CDR3 is 15 amino acids. Germline V gene data show CDR1 as LNHDA and CDR2 as SQIVND (reference sequence). The CDR3 here is CASSTTGGGTDTQYF. The CDR3 DNA is TGTGCCAGTAGTACGACAGGGGGTGGCACAGATACGCAGTATTTT.

This clone came up a few times. The chain uses TRBV7-8 and TRBJ2-3; 8 nucleotides match TRBD1. The CDR3 length is 16 residues. Trimming took 2 bases from V and 6 from J; bases not matched to a gene: 10. Germline loops: CDR1 SGHVS, CDR2 FQNEAQ. The CDR3 sequence: CASSLIPGGGVDTQYF. DNA of the CDR3: TGTGCCAGCAGCTTAATCCCAGGGGGCGGAGTGGATACGCAGTATTTT.

The chain couples TRBV2 to TRBJ1-1; 9 positions match TRBD1. Trimming removed 5 bases from V and 1 base from J; junction bases left unmatched: 8. Germline CDR1 SNHLY, CDR2 FYNNEI. This CDR3 contains 16 residues. CDR3 in amino acids: CASSLDRGKGNTEAFF. In DNA, the CDR3 is TGTGCCAGCAGTCTCGACAGGGGGAAGGGGAACACTGAAGCTTTCTTT.

The sample holds a few counts of this clone. V gene TRBV4-2 combines with J gene TRBJ1-5; TRBD1 matches at 10 bases. Germline trimming cut 1 base from V and 6 bases from J; bases unmatched to any gene: 3. Looked up from germline, CDR1 is LGHNA and CDR2 is YNFKEQ. The CDR3 runs 15 residues. CDR3 residues: CASSQGQGAGQPQHF. The CDR3 nucleotides read TGTGCCAGCAGCCAAGGACAGGGGGCGGGTCAGCCCCAGCATTTT.

V gene TRBV27 combines with J gene TRBJ2-1; the match to TRBD2 covers 11 bases. V shed 2 bases and J 5 bases; nucleotides not matched to a gene: 5. The CDR3 covers 16 residues. Germline V gene sequence: CDR1 MNHEY, CDR2 SMNVEV (reference sequence). The CDR3 is CASSLGSGRGDNEQFF. As DNA, the CDR3 is TGTGCCAGCAGTTTAGGTAGCGGGAGGGGGGACAATGAGCAGTTCTTC.

V usage is TRBV19 and J usage is TRBJ2-2, with TRBD1 matching 9 bases. V dropped 4 bases and J dropped 3; count of bases not matched to a gene: 6. This CDR3 is 16 amino acids long. The V gene's germline CDR1 is LNHDA and CDR2 SQIVND (reference sequence). The CDR3 sequence is CASSTTRDRDTGELFF. The CDR3 nucleotides are TGTGCCAGTAGTACCACGCGGGACAGGGACACCGGGGAGCTGTTTTTT.

This sequence joins TRBV7-2 and TRBJ2-7; 8 bases map to TRBD2. Germline V lookup: CDR1 SGHTA, CDR2 FQGNSA. The CDR3 is 14 residues long. V gave up 4 bases and J gave up 3 bases; unmatched junction bases: 5. The CDR3 DNA reads TGTGCCAGCAGCTCGGGACTAGAGGGCTACGAGCAGTACTTC. It translates to CASSSGLEGYEQYF.